This T cell receptor beta chain is drawn from a study of shared clonotypes between healthy human individuals (dated by TCRdb to the early 2020s). In the study overall: A few men and a couple of women, aged 18 to 49 years, made up the cohort. For each donor, CD4 naive and CD4 memory were each given three plates, CD8 naive was given two plates, and CD8 memory was given one plate. To estimate repertoire size and how much clonotypes are shared between individuals, the study performed deep sequencing of blood TCR repertoires from five healthy adults. To increase sequencing depth and limit assay-specific biases, different laboratories used diverse techniques to prepare libraries and sequence TCR repertoires. Between about 0.94 and 8.9 billion PBMCs per donor were obtained by leukapheresis.

Using the deep immunoSEQ assay, multiplex PCR amplified TCR CDR3 regions from genomic DNA. Extracted genomic DNA from each cell subset was distributed evenly across all wells of several immunoSEQ 96-well plates, and each plate was treated as a replicate. For sorted subsets, approximately 0.2 ug of genomic DNA, equivalent to 25,000 to 30,000 T cell genomes, went into each replicate PCR. Purified libraries were quantified with a Qubit 3.0 fluorometer, sized on a Bioanalyzer 2100, and re-quantified with the KAPA Library Quantification kit. Every immunoSEQ 96-well plate was sequenced on a separate single-read 150-cycle Illumina NextSeq 550 flow cell. For the original study's pipeline: Because the immunoSEQ output included only junctional sequences and no quality scores, the filtering could not be the same as the filtering used for full-length reads. Sequences were annotated with PyIR, a Python wrapper for IgBLAST v1.9, using IMGT germline references to assign V/J genes and CDR3. Reads with weak V/J assignments (E-value above 1e-6), missing CDR3, stop codons, out-of-frame junctions, or ambiguous translated residues were removed. V3J clonotypes were defined as sequences sharing an identical inferred V gene, J gene, and CDR3 amino acid sequence. The percentage overlap between two repertoires was calculated by dividing the number of shared unique clonotypes by the size of the smaller repertoire. Three approaches were used to assess repertoire richness: RTK rarefaction, the Chao1 estimator, and Recon v2.1 estimates of unobserved clonotypes. Generation probabilities were computed with OLGA for all TCRbeta clonotypes obtained by the gDNA method from several donors. The table comes from immuneACCESS by way of TCRdb, which keeps in-frame sequences with V and J called. Part of the clones is missing from these tables; in studies checked, under half for an unresolved V gene and the rest for unknown reasons. The V and J calls and the clone size are those of that table, but D and trimming were determined from the DNA. The sample table contains millions of clones; only one count was recorded for 90% to 95% of them. The ten largest clones represent about 1.8% of the sample.

Results and caveats for the whole study, not just this receptor: Larger estimated clonotype richness was generally found for naive subsets than for memory subsets. Even with the large sequencing depth, rarefaction of the sorted-subset datasets indicated that sequencing was incomplete. Sampling was restricted to blood, and TCR repertoires in tissues likely differ from the TCR repertoires found in blood. Based on pairwise subsampling, the degree of clonotype sharing among donors was expected to be affected by sequencing depth. About 4.5% of naive CD4, 3% to 3.5% of naive CD8, 2.3% of memory CD4, and 0.35% to 0.4% of memory CD8 clonotypes were shared across a few donors. Compared with non-shared clonotypes, the clonotypes found in all four sorted-subset donors had higher generation probabilities. Because the study included a small number of donors, the genetic and exposure-history diversity represented was limited.

A note on this clone: What this receptor recognizes is not known. No much larger clone is present one base from it, and per-base qualities are unavailable.

A distance of 23 bases separates the germline ends of V and J, which lose 5 bases and 6 bases respectively. The CDR1 and CDR2 encoded by the germline V gene are SGHAT and FQNNGV. Including cysteine and phenylalanine, the CDR3 has 16 amino acids. Of the read, only the CDR3 DNA is kept; its 48 bases are in frame from base 1. CD8 naive samples were CD45RO-negative cells positively selected for CCR7, giving a CD45RA+CCR7+ population that excluded TemRA cells. The donors were healthy, HIV-negative adults with no recently reported acute infections or vaccinations. All donors were Caucasian adults living in Nashville, Tennessee, USA. Blood was collected by leukapheresis, and PBMCs were isolated by Ficoll-Histopaque density gradient centrifugation and then cryopreserved in liquid nitrogen vapor phase. Analytical flow cytometry was used to check the purity and quantity of each magnetically sorted T cell population. From each sorted fraction, genomic DNA was isolated and quantified by UV absorbance on a Nanodrop 2000c.

This sequence uses TRBV11-2 and TRBJ2-7; a weak D assignment points to TRBD1 (6 bases agree). The specimen sequenced was naive CD8+ T cells from PBMCs. In light of the paper, this sample's cell subset or site label describes: CD45RA+CCR7+. This receptor was obtained from a man aged 18-30 years in good health. Some clones in this sample may be carry-over from other donors' samples. The CDR3 loop reads CASSLETTGSLGEQYF. The sequenced DNA: TGTGCCAGCAGCCTCGAAACGACAGGTTCTCTCGGCGAGCAGTACTTC.